The 10 T cell receptor beta chains below all came from one sample that was sequenced in a study of OX40 agonist ivuxolimab in advanced cancers. Clones were read by immunoSEQ multiplex PCR, and TCRdb kept only the in-frame ones, dropping some. The sample yields roughly 11,000 clones, roughly four fifths seen once. Sample: CD4+ or CD8+ T cells sorted from blood, taken in a trial of the OX40 agonist ivuxolimab. All receptors come from an adult with an advanced solid tumor such as melanoma, head and neck, liver or kidney cancer.

This chain uses TRBV7-9 with TRBJ2-7, with no clear D. Germline V gene data show CDR1 as SEHNR and CDR2 as FQNEAQ (reference sequence). Trimming removed 1 base at V and 5 bases at J, with 15 bases between. The CDR3 has 15 residues. CDR3 bases: TGTGCCAGCAGCTTAGAAGTGGATATCCGCGACGAGCAGTACTTC. Protein sequence: CASSLEVDIRDEQYF.

The chain carries TRBV6-1 and TRBJ1-1; D gene uncertain. Trimming pared 0 bases from V and 1 base from J, leaving 6 bases between. This CDR3 region has 14 residues. CDR1 and CDR2 from the germline V gene are MNHNS and SASEGT. The CDR3 DNA sequence: TGTGCCAGCAGTGAAGCGGCAGGGAACACTGAAGCTTTCTTT. Protein product: CASSEAAGNTEAFF.

V and J are TRBV2 and TRBJ1-3, with D unclear. Per the germline V gene, CDR1 is SNHLY and CDR2 is FYNNEI. Trimming pared 7 bases from V and 0 bases from J, leaving 10 bases between. The CDR3 spans 14 residues. CDR3 region: CASMPWGSGNTIYF. CDR3 nucleotides: TGTGCCAGCATGCCGTGGGGCTCTGGAAACACCATATATTTT. The entire variable domain, with the rest obtained from reference TRBV2 and TRBJ1-3, is as follows: EPEVTQTPSHQVTQMGQEVILRCVPISNHLYFYWYRQILGQKVEFLVSFYNNEISEKSEIFDDQFSVERPDGSNFTLKIRSTKLEDSAMYFCASMPWGSGNTIYFGEGSWLTVV.

The CDR3 DNA sequence: TGCGCCAGCAGCCCCCGGACAGGGTCGTACCAAGAGACCCAGTACTTC. Amino acid sequence: CASSPRTGSYQETQYF. This chain joins TRBV4-1 and TRBJ2-5, with 8 bases aligning to TRBD1. V was clipped by 4 bases and J by 0 bases; unmatched bases: 7. This CDR3 region has 16 residues. The germline V gene has CDR1 MGHRA and CDR2 YSYEKL.

This chain connects TRBV7-9 to TRBJ2-3, with 9 bases that match TRBD2. From germline, CDR1 is SEHNR and CDR2 FQNEAQ (reference sequence). The CDR3 runs to 16 residues. V lost 8 bases to trimming and J lost 4 bases; unmatched junction nucleotides: 13. In DNA, the CDR3 is TGTGCCAGCTATCTTTTCGCGGGGGGGCTGGCAGATACGCAGTATTTT. This gives the protein CASYLFAGGLADTQYF.

The chain has TRBV2 and TRBJ1-2; tentatively, D is TRBD1 (5 bases). The V and J ends lost 1 base and 7 bases respectively, with 10 bases between them. Per germline, CDR1 SNHLY and CDR2 FYNNEI. The CDR3 covers 13 residues. CDR3 protein: CASSEGGGGGYTF. CDR3 coding DNA: TGTGCCAGCAGTGAAGGCGGGGGAGGTGGCTACACCTTC.

This clone was detected a few times. The CDR3 here is CASSVSGGIYEQYF. CDR3 coding DNA: TGCGCCAGCAGCGTTAGCGGGGGAATCTACGAGCAGTACTTC. The rearrangement links TRBV5-1 to TRBJ2-7; TRBD2 matches 9 bases. The CDR3 extends over 14 amino acids. The J segment lost 3 bases and the V segment lost 4 bases, leaving 5 bases of the junction unmatched. Looked up from germline, CDR1 is SGHRS and CDR2 is YFSETQ. The variable domain in full, with the rest retrieved from reference TRBV5-1 and TRBJ2-7, is KAGVTQTPRYLIKTRGQQVTLSCSPISGHRSVSWYQQTPGQGLQFLFEYFSETQRNKGNFPGRFSGRQFSNSRSEMNVSTLELGDSALYLCASSVSGGIYEQYFGPGTRLTVT.

The CDR3 coding sequence is TGCGCCAGCAGCTTGTCTCGGGGAAACACCTACGAGCAGTACTTC. Protein: CASSLSRGNTYEQYF. The chain has TRBV5-1 and TRBJ2-7; a possible D gene is TRBD2 (5 bases). Germline values: CDR1 SGHRS, CDR2 YFSETQ. The CDR3 spans 15 residues. Trimming took 1 base from V and 2 from J, leaving 13 bases between them.

V usage is TRBV6-1 and J usage is TRBJ1-2, with TRBD1 as a possible D gene (5 bases). The germline V and J ends were trimmed by 10 bases and 3 bases, with 15 bases remaining between them. Per germline, CDR1 MNHNS and CDR2 SASEGT. The CDR3 extends over 13 amino acids. The CDR3 DNA sequence: TGTGCCAACCTTGGGGCAGACGACTATGGCTACACCTTC. Its protein is CANLGADDYGYTF.

The chain has TRBV7-9 and TRBJ1-2; tentatively, D is TRBD1 (5 bases). The CDR3 runs 13 residues. Germline V gene sequence: CDR1 SEHNR, CDR2 FQNEAQ (reference sequence). The V end was cut by 7 bases, the J end by 6 bases, with 15 bases between. CDR3 sequence: CASTLSGINGYTF. The DNA for the CDR3 is TGTGCCAGCACCCTATCAGGGATCAATGGCTACACCTTC.